Each of the 7 T cell receptor beta chains below was sequenced from the same sample in a study of T cell responses to AZD1222 COVID-19 vaccine. Clones were sequenced by immunoSEQ multiplex PCR, and TCRdb holds only the in-frame ones, with some missing. The sample gives about 170,000 clones, 92% of which show up once; more than 1.5% is in the top ten. This sample comprised peripheral blood, obtained on day 0 of AZD1222 vaccination. These TCRs come from an adult in good health.

The chain links TRBV5-1 to TRBJ1-3; D gene uncertain. The CDR3 runs to 13 residues. The germline gives CDR1 SGHRS, CDR2 YFSETQ. V was pared by 3 bases and J by 0 bases, with 4 bases between. This CDR3 is CASSSYSGNTIYF. CDR3 DNA sequence: TGCGCCAGCAGCTCCTACTCTGGAAACACCATATATTTT.

The genes are TRBV5-5 and TRBJ2-4; D is possibly TRBD2 (6 bases). Trimming removed 3 bases at V and 0 bases at J, with 13 bases between. The CDR3 spans 16 residues. Germline V gives CDR1 SGHKS, CDR2 YYEKEE (reference sequence). CDR3 protein: CASSWGVSLAKNIQYF. The CDR3 region has the DNA TGTGCCAGCAGCTGGGGGGTGTCCCTAGCCAAAAACATTCAGTACTTC.

CDR3 DNA sequence: TGCAGCGTTGAAACTCCGACCGGTGAGCAGTTCTTC. Translated: CSVETPTGEQFF. V is TRBV29-1 and J is TRBJ2-1; D gene unclear. The V end was cut by 2 bases, the J end by 9 bases, with 11 bases between. Germline V gene data show CDR1 as SQVTM and CDR2 as ANQGSEA. The length of the CDR3 is 12 residues.

The chain combines TRBV5-6 with TRBJ1-1; D unresolved. Germline CDR1 SGHDT, CDR2 YYEEEE. Trimming left V 4 bases short and J 4 bases short, with 11 bases between. This CDR3 region has 13 residues. The CDR3 loop is CASSKGKPTEAFF. CDR3 sequence (DNA): TGTGCCAGCAGCAAAGGGAAGCCCACTGAAGCTTTCTTT.

The rearrangement links TRBV27 to TRBJ2-2; D remains unclear. This CDR3 has 13 residues. Germline CDR1 MNHEY, CDR2 SMNVEV (reference sequence). Trimming removed 3 bases from V and 3 bases from J, with 5 bases in between. In DNA form, the CDR3 reads TGTGCCAGCAGTTTCGGATACACCGGGGAGCTGTTTTTT. This sequence encodes CASSFGYTGELFF.

The chain employs TRBV7-2 and TRBJ1-5; 12 bases agree with TRBD1. Looked up from germline, CDR1 is SGHTA and CDR2 is FQGNSA. Germline trimming cut 4 bases from V and 11 bases from J; bases unmatched to any gene: 9. This CDR3 has 15 amino acids. Written as DNA, the CDR3 is TGTGCCAGCAGCTCTGTCGGGACAGGGGGCGCGTCCCAGCATTTT. This codes for CASSSVGTGGASQHF.

The V gene is TRBV5-1, the J gene TRBJ1-5, with D possibly TRBD1 on 5 matching bases. Germline V CDR1 and CDR2: SGHRS, YFSETQ. This CDR3 is 14 amino acids long. V shed 2 bases and J shed 3 bases, with 9 bases lying between them. CDR3 DNA: TGCGCCAGCAGCTTCGACAGTTACAATCAGCCCCAGCATTTT. Amino acid sequence: CASSFDSYNQPQHF.